The entry below gives a single T cell receptor (beta chain) sequence along with its context. Its antigen is unidentified. The data originate from a study of identifying expanded T cells in peripheral blood. Collection occurred without any documented infections or immune events in donors. Assay used: immunoSEQ multiplex PCR; TCRdb lists only in-frame clones, some missing. Among tens of thousands of clones, about 91% were seen once, and the ten largest hold 2.5% to 3%. The J segment lost 4 bases and the V segment lost 7 bases, leaving 5 bases of the junction unmatched. Germline CDR1 and CDR2: SNHLY and FYNNEI. The CDR3 is 13 residues long. Findings and limits, study-wide: Over around two and four weeks, about 15 and 18 clones changed, versus around 1.1 between replicates. Across healthy donors, higher total template counts meant significantly greater approximately two-week count variance.

Sequenced material: blood. This chain uses TRBV2 with TRBJ1-2, with 8 bases identical to TRBD1. The receptor comes from a person aged 18 to 70 in good health. CDR3 amino acids: CASKAGGGYGYTF. The CDR3 DNA sequence: TGTGCCAGCAAGGCAGGGGGCGGCTATGGCTACACCTTC.